Each of the 4 T cell receptor beta chains below was sequenced from the same sample in a study of shared T cell receptors in the human thymus. Profiling relied on immunoSEQ multiplex PCR, and the TCRdb table lists in-frame clones only, not all of them. Of about 610,000 clones listed, approximately 87% are singletons. These same records also appear under a second study, on human thymus T cells.

Sequencing was carried out using thymocytes. Receptor source: a boy younger than two with a congenital heart defect.

The J gene is TRBJ2-3, the V gene TRBV7-7; 7 bases agree with TRBD2. The germline CDR1 and CDR2 sequences are SSHAT and FNYEAQ (reference sequence). The CDR3 consists of 14 residues. V lost 8 bases, J lost 5 bases, and 10 bases stayed unmatched. The CDR3 loop is CASLGAGEVDTQYF. CDR3 nucleotide sequence: TGTGCCAGCTTGGGCGCGGGAGAAGTAGATACGCAGTATTTT.

The chain has TRBV27 and TRBJ2-1, with D possibly being TRBD2 (5 bases). The V gene's germline CDR1 is MNHEY and CDR2 SMNVEV (reference sequence). This CDR3 has 13 amino acids. The V gene lost 5 bases and the J gene lost 8 bases, with 13 bases spanning the gap. The chain's CDR3 is CASSPPRRDEQFF. In DNA, the CDR3 is TGTGCCAGCAGTCCCCCCAGGCGGGATGAGCAGTTCTTC.

The chain joins TRBV6-1 to TRBJ2-3, with 8 bases fitting TRBD2. The trim removed 1 base at V and 4 bases at J, leaving 7 bases unmatched. This CDR3 is 16 amino acids long. The germline V gene has CDR1 MNHNS and CDR2 SASEGT. The CDR3 DNA sequence: TGTGCCAGCAGTGAAGTTGACCGGGAGGGGGCAGATACGCAGTATTTT. This gives the protein CASSEVDREGADTQYF.

For this clone: The same CDR3 is also encoded by other DNA sequences in this sample. The chain recombines TRBV9 with TRBJ2-1; D not certain. V was trimmed by 0 bases and J by 0 bases, leaving 7 bases between them. CDR1 and CDR2 from the germline V gene are SGDLS and YYNGEE. The CDR3 spans 15 residues. The CDR3 is CASSVVPSSYNEQFF. Written as DNA, the CDR3 is TGTGCCAGCAGCGTAGTGCCCAGCTCCTACAATGAGCAGTTCTTC.